Listed below are T cell receptor beta chains from one sample, sequenced in a study of T cell responses to AZD1222 COVID-19 vaccine. TCRdb's table, derived via immunoSEQ multiplex PCR, lists solely in-frame clones and lacks some. The sample contains around 140,000 clones, 93% of which appear only once. This specimen was peripheral blood, taken on day 0 of AZD1222 vaccination. These receptors all come from an adult in good health. CDR3s include the opening cysteine and the closing phenylalanine or tryptophan. Each record gives: J gene, D gene, V gene, clone size, CDR3 DNA, CDR3 protein. D genes are given only for firm matches. Clone size is shown for a subset of rows, as once, few, many or a class of expanded clone.

j_call: TRBJ2-7
d_call: TRBD2
v_call: TRBV9
clone_size: NA
cdr3_nt: TGTGCCAGCAGTGTTTCGACTAGCGGGAGGCACGAGCAGTACTTC
cdr3_aa: CASSVSTSGRHEQYF

j_call: TRBJ2-2
d_call: TRBD2
v_call: TRBV18
clone_size: NA
cdr3_nt: TGTGCCAGCTCACCCCTTCCGGGGGGAGAAACCGGGGAGCTGTTTTTT
cdr3_aa: CASSPLPGGETGELFF

j_call: TRBJ2-1
d_call: TRBD2
v_call: TRBV9
clone_size: NA
cdr3_nt: TGTGCCAGCAGCGACACTAGCGGGGGCGGCAATGAGCAGTTCTTC
cdr3_aa: CASSDTSGGGNEQFF

j_call: TRBJ1-2
d_call: NA
v_call: TRBV27
clone_size: NA
cdr3_nt: TGTGCCAGCAGTTACCGGACAGACTATGGCTACACCTTC
cdr3_aa: CASSYRTDYGYTF

j_call: TRBJ1-5
d_call: NA
v_call: TRBV10-3
clone_size: NA
cdr3_nt: TGTGCCATCAGTGAAACCGGGACCGCCAACCCCCAGCATTTT
cdr3_aa: CAISETGTANPQHF

j_call: TRBJ1-2
d_call: NA
v_call: TRBV27
clone_size: NA
cdr3_nt: TGTGCCAGCAGGGCAGGACTTGGCTACACCTTC
cdr3_aa: CASRAGLGYTF

j_call: TRBJ1-2
d_call: NA
v_call: TRBV9
clone_size: NA
cdr3_nt: TGTGCCAGCAGCCCGCGTGCAGGGCTGGACTATGGCTACACCTTC
cdr3_aa: CASSPRAGLDYGYTF

j_call: TRBJ2-7
d_call: NA
v_call: TRBV5-6
clone_size: NA
cdr3_nt: TGTGCCAGCAGCTTGATACCAACCTCTTACTACGAGCAGTACTTC
cdr3_aa: CASSLIPTSYYEQYF

j_call: TRBJ1-5
d_call: NA
v_call: TRBV28
clone_size: NA
cdr3_nt: TGTGCCAGCAGTTTGCGCTGGCAGCCCCAGCATTTT
cdr3_aa: CASSLRWQPQHF

j_call: TRBJ1-2
d_call: NA
v_call: TRBV6-5
clone_size: once
cdr3_nt: TGTGCCAGCAGCCCAAGAGGAGGCTTTGAAGGCTACACCTTC
cdr3_aa: CASSPRGGFEGYTF

j_call: TRBJ1-1
d_call: TRBD1
v_call: TRBV18
clone_size: NA
cdr3_nt: TGTGCCAGCTCACCACGGGACAGGGGGTACGCAAATGAACTCAACACTGTTCGTAGAGAAGCTTTCTTT
cdr3_aa: CASSPRDRGYANELNTVRREAFF

j_call: TRBJ1-4
d_call: NA
v_call: TRBV18
clone_size: NA
cdr3_nt: TGTGCCAGCTCGGGACGGACAAATGAAAAACTGTTTTTT
cdr3_aa: CASSGRTNEKLFF

j_call: TRBJ1-2
d_call: NA
v_call: TRBV7-3
clone_size: NA
cdr3_nt: TGTGCCAGCAGCTCGTCCCCAGGAGTCTATGGCTACACCTTC
cdr3_aa: CASSSSPGVYGYTF

j_call: TRBJ1-1
d_call: NA
v_call: TRBV18
clone_size: NA
cdr3_nt: TGTGCCAGCTCAGCGTCAAGTACCATGAACACTGAAGCTTTCTTT
cdr3_aa: CASSASSTMNTEAFF

j_call: TRBJ1-2
d_call: NA
v_call: TRBV30
clone_size: NA
cdr3_nt: TGTGCCTGCGGGAGGGGAAATGCCTATGGCTACACCTTC
cdr3_aa: CACGRGNAYGYTF

j_call: TRBJ2-7
d_call: TRBD1
v_call: TRBV7-2
clone_size: NA
cdr3_nt: TGTGCCAGCAGCATAAGGACAGGGGACGAGCAGTACTTC
cdr3_aa: CASSIRTGDEQYF

j_call: TRBJ2-7
d_call: NA
v_call: TRBV5-1
clone_size: NA
cdr3_nt: TGCGCCAGCAGCTTGGGAACCAGGGTCGTCTCCTACGAGCAGTACTTC
cdr3_aa: CASSLGTRVVSYEQYF

j_call: TRBJ1-2
d_call: NA
v_call: TRBV30
clone_size: NA
cdr3_nt: TGTGCCTGGGGGTCCTTAGCCCATCTAGGAGGCTACACCTTC
cdr3_aa: CAWGSLAHLGGYTF

j_call: TRBJ1-1
d_call: NA
v_call: TRBV19
clone_size: NA
cdr3_nt: TGTGCCAGTAGTACCCTACAGGGAGGGAACACTGAAGCTTTCTTT
cdr3_aa: CASSTLQGGNTEAFF

j_call: TRBJ1-4
d_call: NA
v_call: TRBV6-5
clone_size: NA
cdr3_nt: TGTGCCAGCACAAGGACCGTTGCAACTAATGAAAAACTGTTTTTT
cdr3_aa: CASTRTVATNEKLFF

j_call: TRBJ1-4
d_call: NA
v_call: TRBV9
clone_size: NA
cdr3_nt: TGTGCCAGCAGCGGTCTCGAGGAGGAAAAACTGTTTTTT
cdr3_aa: CASSGLEEEKLFF

j_call: TRBJ1-1
d_call: TRBD1
v_call: TRBV28
clone_size: once
cdr3_nt: TGTGCCAGCAGTCTACACCCTGACAGGGTATTTACTGAAGCTTTCTTT
cdr3_aa: CASSLHPDRVFTEAFF

j_call: TRBJ2-1
d_call: NA
v_call: TRBV7-8
clone_size: NA
cdr3_nt: TGTGCCAGCAGCCGCTTAGGGGTTGAGCAGTTCTTC
cdr3_aa: CASSRLGVEQFF

j_call: TRBJ1-5
d_call: NA
v_call: TRBV6-2/TRBV6-3
clone_size: NA
cdr3_nt: TGTGCCAGCACCCCGAGGGGGGATCAGCCCCAGCATTTT
cdr3_aa: CASTPRGDQPQHF

j_call: TRBJ2-7
d_call: TRBD1
v_call: TRBV5-5
clone_size: once
cdr3_nt: TGTGCCAGCAGTCGGACAGGGGGAACAGACGAGCAGTACTTC
cdr3_aa: CASSRTGGTDEQYF

j_call: TRBJ1-1
d_call: TRBD1
v_call: TRBV11-2
clone_size: NA
cdr3_nt: TGTGCCAGCAGCTCCAGGGAACAGGGGCTCCCTGAAGCTTTCTTT
cdr3_aa: CASSSREQGLPEAFF

j_call: TRBJ2-5
d_call: NA
v_call: TRBV5-1
clone_size: NA
cdr3_nt: TGCGCCAGCAGCTTGGGGGCCGCCCAGTTAGTAGAGACCCAGTACTTC
cdr3_aa: CASSLGAAQLVETQYF

j_call: TRBJ1-2
d_call: TRBD1
v_call: TRBV5-4
clone_size: NA
cdr3_nt: TGTGCCAGCAGCTTGGGGACAGGGTTTGGCTACACCTTC
cdr3_aa: CASSLGTGFGYTF

j_call: TRBJ2-1
d_call: NA
v_call: TRBV7-9
clone_size: NA
cdr3_nt: TGTGCCAGCAGCCCCCGGGTACTCAATGAGCAGTTCTTC
cdr3_aa: CASSPRVLNEQFF

j_call: TRBJ1-2
d_call: TRBD1
v_call: TRBV5-1
clone_size: NA
cdr3_nt: TGCGCCAGCAGCGTACGAACAGGGGCTCCCGATGGCTACACCTTC
cdr3_aa: CASSVRTGAPDGYTF

j_call: TRBJ2-3
d_call: TRBD2
v_call: TRBV24-1
clone_size: NA
cdr3_nt: TGTGCCACCAGTGGACGCGGGAGGGCCGGTGATACGCAGTATTTT
cdr3_aa: CATSGRGRAGDTQYF

j_call: TRBJ2-7
d_call: NA
v_call: TRBV29-1
clone_size: NA
cdr3_nt: TGCAGCGTTGAGCTACTGCGACTAGACGGCCGCGAGCAGTACTTC
cdr3_aa: CSVELLRLDGREQYF

j_call: TRBJ1-4
d_call: NA
v_call: TRBV6-5
clone_size: NA
cdr3_nt: TGTGCCAGCAGTACGACGGCCACTCATAATGAAAAACTGTTTTTT
cdr3_aa: CASSTTATHNEKLFF

j_call: TRBJ1-5
d_call: NA
v_call: TRBV30
clone_size: NA
cdr3_nt: TGTGCCTGGAGTGCAGGGGTGAGCAATCAGCCCCAGCATTTT
cdr3_aa: CAWSAGVSNQPQHF

j_call: TRBJ2-2
d_call: TRBD1
v_call: TRBV18
clone_size: once
cdr3_nt: TGTGCCAGCTCGCCCGGGACAGGGCGAACCGGGGAGCTGTTTTTT
cdr3_aa: CASSPGTGRTGELFF

j_call: TRBJ1-6
d_call: NA
v_call: TRBV5-1
clone_size: few
cdr3_nt: TGCGCCAGCAGCTCATTGGGGCAGGGCTACTCATCGGGCCTCCACTTT
cdr3_aa: CASSSLGQGYSSGLHF

j_call: TRBJ1-5
d_call: NA
v_call: TRBV7-9
clone_size: once
cdr3_nt: TGTGCCAGCAGCTTAGACTGGAGCAATCAGCCCCAGCATTTT
cdr3_aa: CASSLDWSNQPQHF

j_call: TRBJ2-2
d_call: NA
v_call: TRBV28
clone_size: NA
cdr3_nt: TGTGCCAGCCCCTCGGGGACCGGGGAGCTGTTTTTT
cdr3_aa: CASPSGTGELFF

j_call: TRBJ2-2
d_call: NA
v_call: TRBV11-1
clone_size: NA
cdr3_nt: TGTGCCAGCAGCTCTCGGGGATCCGACACCGGGGAGCTGTTTTTT
cdr3_aa: CASSSRGSDTGELFF

j_call: TRBJ1-4
d_call: NA
v_call: TRBV30
clone_size: NA
cdr3_nt: TGTGCCTGGAGTGTACTGGGACCCGCAACTAATGAAAAACTGTTTTTT
cdr3_aa: CAWSVLGPATNEKLFF

j_call: TRBJ1-6
d_call: NA
v_call: TRBV3-1/TRBV3-2
clone_size: NA
cdr3_nt: TGTGCCAGCAGCGCGCTGGAGGGAGACTCACCCCTCCACTTT
cdr3_aa: CASSALEGDSPLHF

j_call: TRBJ1-1
d_call: NA
v_call: TRBV19
clone_size: NA
cdr3_nt: TGTGCCAGTAGTAATGCTGGTCTTGGGGGCACTGAAGCTTTCTTT
cdr3_aa: CASSNAGLGGTEAFF

j_call: TRBJ1-1
d_call: TRBD1
v_call: TRBV6-1
clone_size: NA
cdr3_nt: TGTGCCAGCAGTGAAGGGGACAGGGGAGGGACTGAAGCTTTCTTT
cdr3_aa: CASSEGDRGGTEAFF

j_call: TRBJ2-3
d_call: NA
v_call: TRBV14
clone_size: once
cdr3_nt: TGTGCCAGCAGCCAAGTTCTCCATAGCACAGATACGCAGTATTTT
cdr3_aa: CASSQVLHSTDTQYF

j_call: TRBJ2-6
d_call: NA
v_call: TRBV19
clone_size: NA
cdr3_nt: TGTGCCAGTAGTATTCCCGGGACATCAGGAGCCTCTGGGGCCAACGTCCTGACTTTC
cdr3_aa: CASSIPGTSGASGANVLTF

j_call: TRBJ2-3
d_call: TRBD2
v_call: TRBV11-2
clone_size: NA
cdr3_nt: TGTGCCAGCAGCTTACTAGCGGGGGCCTCTACAATCACAGATACGCAGTATTTT
cdr3_aa: CASSLLAGASTITDTQYF